One and the same sample provided the 26 T cell receptor beta chains below, sequenced in a study of blood T cells in healthy people across ages. Together with a sample-barcoded 5' primer, a J-beta primer mix was included in a second PCR lasting about 7 to 11 cycles. Each CDR3 protein gets one entry after TCRdb re-called the 5' RACE reads with MiXCR. This sample has 1.5 million or so distinct CDR3 sequences, with about 42% found just once. Source material: blood. These receptors came from a young woman in good health.

The CDR3 here is CSVARPTGELFF. The DNA for the CDR3 is TGCAGCGTTGCCAGACCCACCGGGGAGCTGTTTTTT. V usage is TRBV29-1 and J usage is TRBJ2-2; D is undetermined. Germline V gene data show CDR1 as SQVTM and CDR2 as ANQGSEA. The V gene lost 4 bases and the J gene lost 4 bases, with 7 bases spanning the gap. The CDR3 runs to 12 residues.

The CDR3 DNA sequence: TGCAGCGTTGGGGACAGGGCGAAGCTCTACGAGCAGTACTTC. Protein sequence: CSVGDRAKLYEQYF. The gene calls are TRBV29-1 and TRBJ2-7; 9 bases are a match to TRBD1. Trimming took 4 bases from V and 3 from J; bases not matched to a gene: 7. Germline loops: CDR1 SQVTM, CDR2 ANQGSEA. The length of the CDR3 is 14 residues.

In its sample, this clonotype was seen a few times. This chain joins TRBV5-1 and TRBJ2-1; D is perhaps TRBD1 (6 bases). The V gene lost 4 bases and the J gene lost 7 bases, with 12 bases spanning the gap. From germline, CDR1 is SGHRS and CDR2 YFSETQ. The CDR3 runs to 13 residues. The CDR3 protein is CASSPRQENEQFF. Here the CDR3 DNA reads TGCGCCAGCAGCCCTCGACAGGAAAATGAGCAGTTCTTC.

Only a few counts were recorded for this clonotype. V is TRBV20-1 and J is TRBJ2-7; possibly TRBD1 for D (5 bases). Trimming took 0 bases from V and 1 from J, leaving 10 bases between them. This CDR3 spans 14 amino acids. Germline CDR1 and CDR2: DFQATT and SNEGSKA (reference sequence). The CDR3 nucleotides are TGCAGTGCTAGAGATTCCAGGGCATCCTACGAGCAGTACTTC. Its protein product is CSARDSRASYEQYF.

The rearrangement links TRBV14 to TRBJ2-2; D is perhaps TRBD2 (5 bases). CDR3 length: 11 amino acids. Trimming took off 6 bases at V and 6 bases at J, with 5 bases between the two ends. Germline V gene sequence: CDR1 SGHDN, CDR2 FVKESK. This CDR3 reads CASRGAGELFF. The CDR3 bases are TGTGCCAGCAGGGGAGCCGGGGAGCTGTTTTTT.

This clonotype is a singleton in its sample. The chain has TRBV6-2 or TRBV6-3 and TRBJ1-2; D is unresolved. Deletions cut 6 bases from V and 2 bases from J, with 22 bases between. The germline CDR1 and CDR2 sequences are MNHEY and SVGEGT. The CDR3 is made up of 17 amino acids. CDR3 region: CASSIPRHGTLNYGYTF. CDR3 coding DNA: TGTGCCAGCAGCATCCCCCGACACGGAACCTTAAACTATGGCTACACCTTC.

The CDR3 sequence is CASLGSGGAYEQYF. The CDR3 coding sequence is TGTGCCAGTCTTGGGTCGGGGGGAGCGTACGAGCAGTACTTC. The chain combines TRBV12-3 or TRBV12-4 with TRBJ2-7, with 7 bases that match TRBD2. The CDR3 consists of 14 residues. Trimming cost V 9 bases and J 4 bases; bases outside gene matches: 12.

The V gene is TRBV20-1, the J gene TRBJ2-5; D may be TRBD1 or TRBD2 (5 bases each). This CDR3 is built from 13 residues. The ends were cut back, 6 bases at V and 1 base at J, with 12 bases in the middle. Germline assignment: CDR1 DFQATT and CDR2 SNEGSKA (reference sequence). This chain's CDR3 is CSAGRDGQETQYF. The CDR3 bases are TGCAGTGCAGGCCGGGACGGCCAAGAGACCCAGTACTTC.

This rearrangement joins TRBV20-1 to TRBJ2-3; tentative D call: TRBD1 (6 bases). CDR1 and CDR2 (germline): DFQATT, SNEGSKA (reference sequence). Between the trimmed V and J ends, which lost 0 bases and 0 bases, there was a span of 25 bases. The CDR3 extends over 20 amino acids. CDR3 sequence: CSARDLYKVGRGTSTDTQYF. Here the CDR3 DNA reads TGCAGTGCTAGAGATCTTTATAAAGTGGGCAGGGGAACTAGCACAGATACGCAGTATTTT.

This clonotype was observed a handful of times. The chain combines TRBV27 with TRBJ2-7; D remains unclear. The V end lost 0 bases, the J end lost 4 bases, and 7 bases lay between the germline ends. CDR3 size: 13 residues. Germline CDR1 reads MNHEY; CDR2 reads SMNVEV (reference sequence). Here the CDR3 DNA reads TGTGCCAGCAGTTTATCCCCCGTTTACGAGCAGTACTTC. Translating it yields CASSLSPVYEQYF.

The chain combines TRBV7-2 with TRBJ2-7; unclear D gene. CDR1 and CDR2 from the germline V gene are SGHTA and FQGNSA. Trimming left V 1 base short and J 4 bases short, with 11 bases between. The CDR3 is made up of 14 amino acids. The CDR3: CASSLGGPPYEQYF. CDR3 sequence (DNA): TGTGCCAGCAGCTTAGGCGGACCTCCTTACGAGCAGTACTTC.

The rearrangement joins TRBV27 to TRBJ2-4; D perhaps matches TRBD1 (6 bases). The CDR3 covers 16 residues. Per germline, CDR1 MNHEY and CDR2 SMNVEV (reference sequence). The V and J ends lost 5 bases and 1 base respectively, with 15 bases between them. Written as DNA, the CDR3 is TGTGCCAGCAGTCCCGTGGGGGCGTCTGCCAAAAACATTCAGTACTTC. It yields the protein CASSPVGASAKNIQYF.

In DNA, the CDR3 is TGTGCCAGCAGTTACCAGGACAGGGGCGAGCAGTACTTC. Its protein is CASSYQDRGEQYF. The chain combines TRBV6-5 with TRBJ2-7; TRBD1 agrees at 9 bases. Unmatched junction bases numbered 2, after V lost 2 bases and J lost 6 bases. The CDR3 sequence is 13 residues long. CDR1 is MNHEY and CDR2 is SVGAGI in the germline V gene.

The rearrangement uses TRBV10-3 and TRBJ2-4; D remains ambiguous. V was clipped by 8 bases and J by 3 bases, with 26 bases between them. This CDR3 is 18 amino acids long. Germline CDR1 ENHRY, CDR2 SYGVKD. The DNA of the CDR3 is TGTGCCATCCAGTTTAAACAGATCTCCTTGTTCGACAAAAACATTCAGTACTTC. Protein sequence: CAIQFKQISLFDKNIQYF.

This sequence joins TRBV27 and TRBJ2-7, with 11 bases fitting TRBD2. This CDR3 is built from 17 residues. V lost 5 bases and J lost 3; bases outside the gene matches: 12. The germline CDR1 and CDR2 sequences are MNHEY and SMNVEV (reference sequence). DNA of the CDR3: TGTGCCAGCAGTCTCCCCACCGGGACTAGCGGAATCTACGAGCAGTACTTC. This translates into CASSLPTGTSGIYEQYF.

This chain connects TRBV24-1 to TRBJ2-5; TRBD1 matches at 8 bases. The CDR3 contains 16 residues. Germline V gene lookup returns CDR1 KGHDR and CDR2 SFDVKD. Unmatched junction bases numbered 7, after V lost 3 bases and J lost 2 bases. DNA of the CDR3: TGTGCCACCAGTGATACAGGACAGGGAGGACAAGAGACCCAGTACTTC. This gives the protein CATSDTGQGGQETQYF.

The genes are TRBV30 and TRBJ2-7, with D possibly matching TRBD2 (6 bases). There are 14 residues in the CDR3. Trimming pared 3 bases from V and 2 bases from J, leaving 14 bases between. Germline CDR1 reads GTSNPN; CDR2 reads SVGIG (reference sequence). In DNA, the CDR3 is TGTGCCTGGAGCCCGGGACTCCGACCCTACGAGCAGTACTTC. Its protein is CAWSPGLRPYEQYF.

The J gene is TRBJ1-2, the V gene TRBV21-1; TRBD1 was called by the table and not checked on the DNA. TRBV21-1 is classified as a pseudogene. CDR3 length equals 15 residues. The CDR3 region has the DNA TGTGCCAGCAGCAAAGAGGCAGGGGAGGCCTATGGCTACACCTTC. It encodes CASSKEAGEAYGYTF.

This clonotype has only a few counts. The rearrangement joins TRBV7-8 to TRBJ2-1; a possible D gene is TRBD2 (6 bases). This CDR3 spans 13 amino acids. Germline assignment: CDR1 SGHVS and CDR2 FQNEAQ. V lost 4 bases and J 7 bases, leaving 11 bases between the germline ends. The CDR3 here is CASSSLARNEQFF. In nucleotides, the CDR3 is TGTGCCAGCAGCTCCCTAGCGAGGAATGAGCAGTTCTTC.

This clonotype appeared many times. The rearrangement uses TRBV9 and TRBJ2-3; D ambiguous. The CDR3 extends over 14 amino acids. Trimming cost V 0 bases and J 0 bases, with 5 bases left between them. Germline CDR1 reads SGDLS; CDR2 reads YYNGEE. This CDR3 is CASSVVGSTDTQYF. CDR3 sequence (DNA): TGTGCCAGCAGCGTAGTCGGCAGCACAGATACGCAGTATTTT.

This clonotype was counted many times. The chain links TRBV12-3 or TRBV12-4 to TRBJ1-2; D remains ambiguous. With 7 bases removed from V and 5 bases from J, the gap between germline ends came to 11 bases. This CDR3 is built from 12 residues. Here the CDR3 DNA reads TGTGCCAGCACCATGTTGGGGTATGGCTACACCTTC. Translated: CASTMLGYGYTF.

J is TRBJ1-3 and V is TRBV7-2; TRBD1 is a possible D gene (6 bases). This CDR3 contains 14 residues. Trimming removed 5 bases from V and 0 bases from J, with 8 bases in between. CDR1 SGHTA and CDR2 FQGNSA come from the germline V gene. The CDR3 region is CASSRDNSGNTIYF. The CDR3 DNA is TGTGCCAGCAGCCGGGACAACTCTGGAAACACCATATATTTT.

This clonotype was observed many times. The CDR3 loop is CSAAGPNYNEQFF. The CDR3 nucleotides are TGCAGTGCCGCGGGGCCTAACTACAATGAGCAGTTCTTC. The chain couples TRBV20-1 to TRBJ2-1; D possibly corresponds to TRBD2 (6 bases). From germline, CDR1 is DFQATT and CDR2 SNEGSKA (reference sequence). CDR3 length: 13 amino acids. The V and J ends lost 6 bases and 3 bases respectively, with 12 bases between them.

This clonotype was counted ten times or more. The V and J genes are TRBV25-1 and TRBJ1-2, with D possibly being TRBD1 (5 bases). The CDR3 loop spans 12 amino acids. The ends were cut back, 4 bases at V and 5 bases at J, with 8 bases in the middle. Germline V gene data show CDR1 as MGHDK and CDR2 as SYGVNS. The DNA for the CDR3 is TGTGCCAGCAGTGTTCAGGGATATGGCTACACCTTC. It translates to CASSVQGYGYTF.

The V call is TRBV4-1, the J call TRBJ2-7; D possibly corresponds to TRBD1 (5 bases). Germline CDR1 MGHRA, CDR2 YSYEKL. This CDR3 spans 16 amino acids. V was cut by 1 base and J by 7 bases, with 20 bases left in between. In DNA, the CDR3 is TGCGCCAGCAGCCAAGGGGCCAGGGCCTCCTACAATGAGCAGTACTTC. It yields the protein CASSQGARASYNEQYF.

As concerns this clonotype: A read error may produce the germline difference seen at one junction end. The V gene is TRBV7-2, the J gene TRBJ2-1; 8 nucleotides align to TRBD1. The CDR3 covers 14 residues. Per germline, CDR1 SGHTA and CDR2 FQGNSA. DNA of the CDR3: TGTGCCAGCAGCGCACGGACAGGGAGGCATGAGCTGTTCTTC. Its protein is CASSARTGRHELFF.